This T cell receptor (beta chain) was sequenced in a study of OX40 agonist ivuxolimab in advanced cancers. Repertoires were generated with immunoSEQ multiplex PCR, while TCRdb's copy carries only in-frame clones and drops some. This table holds around 94,000 clones, around 85% found once. The starting material was CD4+ or CD8+ T cells sorted from blood, obtained in a trial of the OX40 agonist ivuxolimab. The receptor was derived from an adult with an advanced solid tumor such as melanoma, head and neck, liver or kidney cancer.

CDR3 region: CASSLGPGKVYEQYF. CDR3 nucleotides: TGCGCCAGCAGCTTGGGGCCAGGGAAGGTCTACGAGCAGTACTTC. V and J are TRBV5-1 and TRBJ2-7; possibly TRBD1 for D (5 bases). The CDR3 is made up of 15 amino acids. V lost 0 bases and J lost 3, with 13 bases in between. Looked up from germline, CDR1 is SGHRS and CDR2 is YFSETQ.